These 32 T cell receptor beta chains originate from one sample sequenced in a study of neurological immune-mediated disorders. From the 5' RACE reads, TCRdb called clonotypes with MiXCR, one entry per CDR3 protein. The sample consists of 65,000 to 70,000 distinct CDR3 sequences, 4.1% of them appearing once. The sample taken for sequencing was PBMCs. The receptors derive from a man in his forties or fifties with multiple sclerosis.

Many counts were recorded for this clonotype. The rearrangement links TRBV5-1 to TRBJ2-6; possibly TRBD1 for D (5 bases). Between the trimmed V and J ends, which lost 0 bases and 3 bases, there was a span of 7 bases. The germline CDR1 and CDR2 sequences are SGHRS and YFSETQ. The CDR3 loop spans 15 amino acids. CDR3 nucleotide sequence: TGCGCCAGCAGCTTGGTCAGGGATGGGGCCAACGTCCTGACTTTC. Amino acids: CASSLVRDGANVLTF.

This clonotype was found many times. This chain uses TRBV6-6 with TRBJ1-1; D perhaps matches TRBD1 (5 bases). Germline V gene lookup returns CDR1 MNHNY and CDR2 SVGAGI (reference sequence). The CDR3 extends over 14 amino acids. Trimming stripped 5 bases from V and 0 bases from J, with 10 bases between. CDR3 DNA: TGTGCCAGCAGTCTGGGACGGTTGAACACTGAAGCTTTCTTT. Translated: CASSLGRLNTEAFF.

Many counts were recorded for this clonotype. The V call is TRBV20-1, the J call TRBJ2-7; D gene uncertain. Trimming left V 0 bases short and J 6 bases short, with 9 bases between. This CDR3 is 12 amino acids long. The germline gives CDR1 DFQATT, CDR2 SNEGSKA (reference sequence). The CDR3 region has the DNA TGCAGTGCTAGAGACGGTCCCAGCGAGCAGTACTTC. This sequence encodes CSARDGPSEQYF.

This clonotype was counted at least ten times. V is TRBV7-9 and J is TRBJ1-6; 8 positions match TRBD1. J lost 4 bases, V lost 1 base, and 3 bases had no gene match. The CDR3 is made up of 16 amino acids. Germline V gene sequence: CDR1 SEHNR, CDR2 FQNEAQ (reference sequence). DNA for the CDR3: TGTGCCAGCAGCTTAGGCGACAGGGGTTATAATTCACCCCTCCACTTT. Amino acids: CASSLGDRGYNSPLHF.

This chain joins TRBV20-1 and TRBJ1-1, with a weak D call TRBD1 (6 bases). Germline-derived CDR1 and CDR2 are DFQATT and SNEGSKA (reference sequence). There are 13 residues in the CDR3. V lost 2 bases, J lost 3 bases, and 10 bases lay in between. The chain's CDR3 is CSARRGSDTEAFF. CDR3 DNA: TGCAGTGCTAGAAGGGGGTCGGACACTGAAGCTTTCTTT.

This clonotype was detected many times. Here the CDR3 reads CASSLVNPDTQYF. The CDR3 DNA sequence: TGCGCCAGCAGCTTGGTGAACCCAGATACGCAGTATTTT. This chain joins TRBV5-1 and TRBJ2-3, with no clear D. V lost 0 bases, J lost 4 bases, and 6 bases lay in between. The CDR3 has 13 residues. Germline V CDR1 and CDR2: SGHRS, YFSETQ.

This clonotype was counted ten times or more. The CDR3 region is CSARRGGELFF. Here the CDR3 DNA reads TGCAGTGCTAGGAGAGGAGGGGAGCTGTTTTTT. The chain links TRBV20-1 to TRBJ2-2, with D hard to call. Per germline, CDR1 DFQATT and CDR2 SNEGSKA (reference sequence). This CDR3 is built from 11 residues. Deletions cut 3 bases from V and 8 bases from J, with 7 bases between.

In this sample, this clonotype turned up many times. The V call is TRBV20-1, the J call TRBJ2-1; 12 bases are shared with TRBD1. Germline-derived CDR1 and CDR2 are DFQATT and SNEGSKA (reference sequence). This CDR3 region has 15 residues. V lost 0 bases to trimming and J lost 9 bases; unmatched junction nucleotides: 6. The CDR3 sequence: CSAREMGQGAGEQFF. The CDR3 coding sequence is TGCAGTGCTAGAGAGATGGGACAGGGGGCAGGTGAGCAGTTCTTC.

This clonotype came up many times. The chain carries TRBV7-2 and TRBJ1-5; D is possibly TRBD1 (5 bases). Trimming took 5 bases from V and 3 from J, leaving 11 bases between them. The CDR3 contains 14 residues. Germline values: CDR1 SGHTA, CDR2 FQGNSA. In nucleotides, the CDR3 is TGTGCCAGCAGCCCGACGGGACCCAATCAGCCCCAGCATTTT. This encodes CASSPTGPNQPQHF.

In its sample, this clonotype was seen many times. The rearrangement joins TRBV6-5 to TRBJ1-1; 9 bases are a match to TRBD1. Germline V CDR1 and CDR2: MNHEY, SVGAGI. Trimming took 6 bases from V and 1 from J; bases not matched to a gene: 9. The CDR3 has 16 amino acids. The CDR3 sequence is CASSSGTGRRNTEAFF. The DNA for the CDR3 is TGTGCCAGCAGCTCCGGGACAGGGAGACGGAACACTGAAGCTTTCTTT.

This clonotype showed up many times. This chain uses TRBV24-1 with TRBJ2-3; possible D gene TRBD2, 5 bases. V gave up 3 bases and J gave up 6 bases, with 15 bases separating them. The germline gives CDR1 KGHDR, CDR2 SFDVKD. The CDR3 is 15 residues long. The CDR3 region has the DNA TGTGCCACCAGTGATCCAAGCCGGGATTTCGATACGCAGTATTTT. This codes for CATSDPSRDFDTQYF.

This sequence joins TRBV6-5 and TRBJ1-1, with 9 bases lining up with TRBD1. V was clipped by 0 bases and J by 5 bases; unmatched bases: 4. Germline V gene lookup returns CDR1 MNHEY and CDR2 SVGAGI. The CDR3 has 15 amino acids. The CDR3 spells CASSYSGTGKTEAFF. The DNA for the CDR3 is TGTGCCAGCAGTTACTCAGGGACAGGGAAGACTGAAGCTTTCTTT.

This clonotype was observed many times. The chain carries TRBV28 and TRBJ1-5; D is unclear. Germline V gives CDR1 MDHEN, CDR2 SYDVKM. V gave up 6 bases and J gave up 4 bases, with 13 bases separating them. The CDR3 extends over 14 amino acids. The CDR3 here is CASSHGGINQPQHF. In DNA, the CDR3 is TGTGCCAGCAGCCATGGTGGGATAAATCAGCCCCAGCATTTT.

This clonotype was found many times. The rearrangement joins TRBV28 to TRBJ2-3; D may correspond to TRBD1 or TRBD2 (5 bases each). V gave up 6 bases and J gave up 1 base, with 14 bases separating them. The germline V gene has CDR1 MDHEN and CDR2 SYDVKM. This CDR3 is built from 15 residues. The CDR3 DNA follows: TGTGCCAGCAGGAACCAGGGAGTTGGCACAGATACGCAGTATTTT. It translates to CASRNQGVGTDTQYF.

This clonotype was seen ten or more times. The rearrangement links TRBV12-3 or TRBV12-4 to TRBJ1-1; D unclear. Trimming took 5 bases from V and 7 from J, leaving 11 bases between them. CDR3 size: 12 residues. CDR3 in amino acids: CASSPELVEAFF. CDR3 bases: TGTGCCAGCAGTCCCGAGCTCGTTGAAGCTTTCTTT.

This clonotype was observed at least ten times. V gene TRBV5-8 combines with J gene TRBJ2-3; D call uncertain. Germline CDR1 is SGHTS and CDR2 is YDEGEE. V gave up 1 base and J gave up 0 bases, with 18 bases separating them. This CDR3 region has 18 residues. CDR3 in amino acids: CASSLLYQLTSSTDTQYF. CDR3 coding DNA: TGTGCCAGCAGCTTGCTCTACCAGTTAACGTCTAGCACAGATACGCAGTATTTT.

This clonotype was detected ten times or more. The V gene is TRBV5-1, the J gene TRBJ2-1; no reliable D call. This CDR3 is built from 18 residues. Trimming cost V 1 base and J 6 bases, with 23 bases left between them. Per the germline V gene, CDR1 is SGHRS and CDR2 is YFSETQ. CDR3 amino acids: CASSLIRGPALIINEQFF. The CDR3, as DNA: TGCGCCAGCAGCTTGATCCGAGGACCAGCCTTGATTATCAATGAGCAGTTCTTC.

This clonotype was counted at least ten times. V gene TRBV27 combines with J gene TRBJ1-6; D gene ambiguous. In germline, CDR1 is MNHEY, CDR2 SMNVEV (reference sequence). This CDR3 has 14 residues. With 2 bases removed from V and 4 bases from J, the gap between germline ends came to 6 bases. In nucleotides, the CDR3 is TGTGCCAGCAGTTTAGCTGGATATAATTCACCCCTCCACTTT. This gives the protein CASSLAGYNSPLHF.

This clonotype occurred many times. The chain links TRBV28 to TRBJ2-3, with D possibly matching TRBD1 (6 bases). V was pared by 6 bases and J by 4 bases, with 11 bases between. This CDR3 is 13 amino acids long. Germline V lookup: CDR1 MDHEN, CDR2 SYDVKM. CDR3 in amino acids: CASSKDSSDTQYF. The CDR3 DNA sequence: TGTGCCAGCAGCAAGGACAGTTCAGATACGCAGTATTTT.

This clonotype was counted many times. This chain uses TRBV20-1 with TRBJ1-1; D possibly corresponds to TRBD1 (5 bases). CDR3 size: 14 residues. Germline CDR1 DFQATT, CDR2 SNEGSKA (reference sequence). The V gene lost 5 bases and the J gene lost 1 base, with 14 bases spanning the gap. The CDR3 here is CSAPRDARNTEAFF. CDR3 nucleotide sequence: TGCAGTGCTCCGCGGGACGCACGGAACACTGAAGCTTTCTTT.

This clonotype was seen a handful of times. With a much larger clone just one base away, this may be a read error. The chain is built from TRBV3-1 and TRBJ1-1, with D unclear. The germline V gene has CDR1 LGHDT and CDR2 YNNKEL (reference sequence). There are 14 residues in the CDR3. Trimming shortened V by 3 bases and J by 1 base, and 9 bases separated the two germline ends. CDR3 residues: CASSQGGKNTEAFF. As DNA, the CDR3 is TGTGCCAGCAGCCAGGGCGGAAAGAACACTGAAGCTTTCTTT.

This clonotype was counted many times. The V call is TRBV20-1, the J call TRBJ2-7; D could derive from TRBD1 or TRBD2 (5 bases each). V was shortened by 4 bases and J by 2 bases, with 12 bases between the two germline ends. Germline CDR1 reads DFQATT; CDR2 reads SNEGSKA (reference sequence). The CDR3 sequence is 13 residues long. DNA for the CDR3: TGCAGTGCTACGGGGACGGACCCCTACGAGCAGTACTTC. The encoded protein is CSATGTDPYEQYF.

This clonotype was seen ten or more times. This rearrangement joins TRBV12-3 or TRBV12-4 to TRBJ2-7, with TRBD1 identical over 10 bases. There are 15 residues in the CDR3. J was trimmed by 3 bases and V by 3 bases; bases with no gene match: 5. In DNA, the CDR3 is TGTGCCAGCAGTTTCCAGGACAGGGGGTACTACGAGCAGTACTTC. Its translation: CASSFQDRGYYEQYF.

This clonotype was recorded at least ten times. The chain links TRBV5-1 to TRBJ2-7; TRBD1 agrees at 9 bases. V lost 3 bases, J lost 3 bases, and 4 bases stayed unmatched. Germline V CDR1 and CDR2: SGHRS, YFSETQ. There are 14 residues in the CDR3. CDR3 bases: TGCGCCAGCAGCTGGACAGGGGCCAACTACGAGCAGTACGTC. Translated, it gives CASSWTGANYEQYV.

This clonotype was observed at least ten times. The chain employs TRBV4-2 and TRBJ2-5; tentative D call: TRBD2 (6 bases). V dropped 4 bases and J dropped 2 bases, with 17 bases sitting between them. Looked up from germline, CDR1 is LGHNA and CDR2 is YNFKEQ. CDR3 length: 16 amino acids. CDR3 in amino acids: CASSLGSGLTQETQYF. The CDR3 DNA reads TGTGCCAGCAGCCTCGGAAGCGGGCTGACACAAGAGACCCAGTACTTC.

This clonotype was seen many times. This chain joins TRBV4-3 and TRBJ2-2, with D possibly matching TRBD1 (6 bases). The CDR3 has 16 residues. CDR1 is LGHNA, CDR2 YSLEER, per germline. V dropped 4 bases and J dropped 5 bases, with 17 bases sitting between them. The CDR3 spells CASSLIQGPLTGELFF. CDR3 nucleotides: TGCGCCAGCAGCCTTATACAGGGACCCTTAACCGGGGAGCTGTTTTTT.

This clonotype occurred many times. This chain connects TRBV28 to TRBJ2-3; 8 positions match TRBD1. The CDR3 totals 16 residues. CDR1 is MDHEN and CDR2 is SYDVKM in the germline V gene. V dropped 4 bases and J dropped 0; count of bases not matched to a gene: 6. The CDR3 bases are TGTGCCAGCAGTTCCCCCTGGACAGGGAGCACAGATACGCAGTATTTT. Translating gives CASSSPWTGSTDTQYF.

There are many counts of this clonotype. The chain recombines TRBV20-1 with TRBJ1-4; D ambiguous. The CDR3 is 12 amino acids. Germline-derived CDR1 and CDR2 are DFQATT and SNEGSKA (reference sequence). The V end lost 3 bases, the J end lost 4 bases, and 6 bases lay between the germline ends. The DNA of the CDR3 is TGCAGTGCTAGCGGTCATAATGAAAAACTGTTTTTT. As protein: CSASGHNEKLFF.

This clonotype appeared many times. The chain employs TRBV29-1 and TRBJ1-4; D gene ambiguous. Germline values: CDR1 SQVTM, CDR2 ANQGSEA. V dropped 1 base and J dropped 10 bases, with 10 bases sitting between them. CDR3 length equals 12 residues. CDR3 amino acids: CSVEGRGGKLFF. The CDR3 region has the DNA TGCAGCGTTGAAGGACGAGGAGGAAAACTGTTTTTT.

A note on this clonotype: A much larger clonotype is one base distant, so this may be a read error. The CDR3 loop reads CASSQGKGLDGYTF. CDR3 nucleotide sequence: TGTGCCAGCAGCCAAGGAAAGGGGTTGGATGGCTACACCTTC. The J gene is TRBJ1-2, the V gene TRBV4-2; possible D gene TRBD1, 5 bases. The germline V gene encodes CDR1 LGHNA and CDR2 YNFKEQ. The length of the CDR3 is 14 residues. V dropped 1 base and J dropped 6 bases, with 12 bases sitting between them.

At least ten counts were recorded for this clonotype. V gene TRBV9 combines with J gene TRBJ1-5; 7 bases are shared with TRBD1. Germline trimming cut 3 bases from V and 2 bases from J; bases unmatched to any gene: 2. This CDR3 contains 14 residues. Germline V gene data show CDR1 as SGDLS and CDR2 as YYNGEE. As DNA, the CDR3 is TGTGCCAGCAGCGGAGGGACAGGCAATCAGCCCCAGCATTTT. Translating it yields CASSGGTGNQPQHF.

This clonotype showed up many times. This chain connects TRBV7-2 to TRBJ2-3; D perhaps matches TRBD1 (6 bases). V lost 4 bases and J lost 5, with 10 bases in between. Germline V CDR1 and CDR2: SGHTA, FQGNSA. CDR3 length equals 13 residues. The CDR3 DNA follows: TGTGCCAGCAGCTCCAACAGGGAAGATACGCAGTATTTT. Translated, it gives CASSSNREDTQYF.